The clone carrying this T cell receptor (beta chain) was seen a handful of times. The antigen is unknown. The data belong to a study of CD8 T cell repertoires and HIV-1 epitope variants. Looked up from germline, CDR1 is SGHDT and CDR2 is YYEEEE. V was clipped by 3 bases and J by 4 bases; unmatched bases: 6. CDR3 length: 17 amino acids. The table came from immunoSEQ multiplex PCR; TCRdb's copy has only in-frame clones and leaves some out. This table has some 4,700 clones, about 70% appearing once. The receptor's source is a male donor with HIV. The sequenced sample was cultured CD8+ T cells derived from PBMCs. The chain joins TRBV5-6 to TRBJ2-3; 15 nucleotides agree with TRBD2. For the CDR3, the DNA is TGTGCCAGCAGCTCGGAAGGACTAGCGGGAGGGCCAGATACGCAGTATTTT. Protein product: CASSSEGLAGGPDTQYF.